Listed below are T cell receptor beta chains from one sample, sequenced in a study of T cell repertoires in cytomegalovirus infection. The antigens of these receptors remain unknown. TCRdb reprocessed the reads with MiXCR, giving one entry per CDR3 protein. Of some 310,000 distinct CDR3 sequences in the sample, just under 25% are singletons; the top ten hold about 14%. This sample comprised cultured PBMCs, obtained from culture after CMV antigen stimulation. The receptors here all came from a human donor in good health (CMV status not recorded). Some clones in this sample may be carry-over from other donors' samples. Each CDR3 is given with its conserved first and last residue. The D gene is left open where the match is weak. A row's size may be missing; if present it is once, few, many or a size class.

CDR3nt: TGTGCCAGCAGCGGGCGACAGGGCTGGAGAGGTGAGCAGTTCTTC
CDR3aa: CASSGRQGWRGEQFF
j_gene: TRBJ2-1
abundance: few
d_gene: TRBD1
v_gene: TRBV7-9

CDR3nt: TGCGCCAGCAGCCAAGTGTTAGGCGGGCACTTTTCGGGGGAGACCCAGTACTTC
CDR3aa: CASSQVLGGHFSGETQYF
j_gene: TRBJ2-5
abundance: many
d_gene: -
v_gene: TRBV4-3

CDR3nt: TGTGCCAGCAGTTCTAAGCCCACAGGGAGGGATGGCTACACCTTC
CDR3aa: CASSSKPTGRDGYTF
j_gene: TRBJ1-2
abundance: -
d_gene: -
v_gene: TRBV27

CDR3nt: TGTGCCAGTCGCGGGATTATAAACAATGAGCAGTTCTTC
CDR3aa: CASRGIINNEQFF
j_gene: TRBJ2-1
abundance: few
d_gene: -
v_gene: TRBV7-9

CDR3nt: TGTGCCAGCAGCCAGACCGTGAACACTGAAGCTTTCTTT
CDR3aa: CASSQTVNTEAFF
j_gene: TRBJ1-1
abundance: -
d_gene: -
v_gene: TRBV5-6

CDR3nt: TGTGCCAGCAGCCTGAGCGGGAATGAAGAGACCCAGTACTTC
CDR3aa: CASSLSGNEETQYF
j_gene: TRBJ2-5
abundance: many
d_gene: TRBD2
v_gene: TRBV7-2

CDR3nt: TGTGCCAGCAGTCCGTCGAGGCGAGACTATGGCTACACCTTC
CDR3aa: CASSPSRRDYGYTF
j_gene: TRBJ1-2
abundance: -
d_gene: -
v_gene: TRBV12-3/TRBV12-4

CDR3nt: TGTGCCAGCAGTTACTCAACGACAGGGCTCTACGAGCAGTACTTC
CDR3aa: CASSYSTTGLYEQYF
j_gene: TRBJ2-7
abundance: -
d_gene: TRBD1
v_gene: TRBV6-5

CDR3nt: TGTGCCAGCAGCCCCCGTCCTCTTTTGGCCAAAAACATTCAGTACTTC
CDR3aa: CASSPRPLLAKNIQYF
j_gene: TRBJ2-4
abundance: -
d_gene: -
v_gene: TRBV11-3

CDR3nt: TGTGCCAGCAGTTTTTCCGGACTAGCGGGAGGTAGCTCCTACAATGAGCAGTTCTTC
CDR3aa: CASSFSGLAGGSSYNEQFF
j_gene: TRBJ2-1
abundance: many
d_gene: TRBD2
v_gene: TRBV28

CDR3nt: TGCGCCAGCAGCCAAGCCCCCCAGACGGCGAGGAATGAGCAGTTCTTC
CDR3aa: CASSQAPQTARNEQFF
j_gene: TRBJ2-1
abundance: few
d_gene: -
v_gene: TRBV4-1

CDR3nt: TGTGCCAGCAGCGCCCGACAGGGACTCTCCTATAATTCACCCCTCCACTTT
CDR3aa: CASSARQGLSYNSPLHF
j_gene: TRBJ1-6
abundance: many
d_gene: TRBD1
v_gene: TRBV7-8

CDR3nt: TGCGCCAGCAGCCCTTCGGGACACCAAGAGACCCAGTACTTC
CDR3aa: CASSPSGHQETQYF
j_gene: TRBJ2-5
abundance: -
d_gene: -
v_gene: TRBV5-1

CDR3nt: TGTGCCAGCAGCACGCTGGTCAGTAACACCGGGGAGCTGTTTTTT
CDR3aa: CASSTLVSNTGELFF
j_gene: TRBJ2-2
abundance: few
d_gene: -
v_gene: TRBV7-2

CDR3nt: TGTGCCAGCAGTATCAGGGGATCCGGGGAGCTGTTTTTT
CDR3aa: CASSIRGSGELFF
j_gene: TRBJ2-2
abundance: many
d_gene: -
v_gene: TRBV2

CDR3nt: TGTGCCAGCAGCTTATTAGGGGACTACGAGCAGTACTTC
CDR3aa: CASSLLGDYEQYF
j_gene: TRBJ2-7
abundance: many
d_gene: -
v_gene: TRBV5-1

CDR3nt: TGTGCCAGCAGAGAGACAGGAAGCAATCAGCCCCAGCATTTT
CDR3aa: CASRETGSNQPQHF
j_gene: TRBJ1-5
abundance: -
d_gene: -
v_gene: TRBV28

CDR3nt: TGCGCCAGCAGCTTGGCGATAGCGGACGAGCAGTACTTC
CDR3aa: CASSLAIADEQYF
j_gene: TRBJ2-7
abundance: -
d_gene: -
v_gene: TRBV5-1

CDR3nt: TGTGCCAGCAGCTACGATGGACAGGGGAGTGGTCAGCCCCAGCATTTT
CDR3aa: CASSYDGQGSGQPQHF
j_gene: TRBJ1-5
abundance: few
d_gene: TRBD1
v_gene: TRBV6-2/TRBV6-3

CDR3nt: TGTGCCAGCAGTTTAGGGACACTGAACACTGAAGCTTTCTTT
CDR3aa: CASSLGTLNTEAFF
j_gene: TRBJ1-1
abundance: many
d_gene: -
v_gene: TRBV12-3/TRBV12-4

CDR3nt: TGTGCCAGCCGCCGAAAAACAGGGAACACTGAAGCTTTCTTT
CDR3aa: CASRRKTGNTEAFF
j_gene: TRBJ1-1
abundance: -
d_gene: -
v_gene: TRBV25-1

CDR3nt: TGTGCTAGCAGCATACTAGCGGGAGTTCCCGGGGAGCTGTTTTTT
CDR3aa: CASSILAGVPGELFF
j_gene: TRBJ2-2
abundance: many
d_gene: TRBD2
v_gene: TRBV7-7

CDR3nt: TGTGCCAGCACCGGGACTAGCTACGAGCAGTACTTC
CDR3aa: CASTGTSYEQYF
j_gene: TRBJ2-7
abundance: -
d_gene: TRBD2
v_gene: TRBV7-2

CDR3nt: TGTGCCAGTAGTACGGGACAGGGGAGTTGGACTGAAGCTTTCTTT
CDR3aa: CASSTGQGSWTEAFF
j_gene: TRBJ1-1
abundance: -
d_gene: TRBD1
v_gene: TRBV19

CDR3nt: TGTGCCAGTACCCTAAACTCGGCAGGGGGCACTGAAGCTTTCTTT
CDR3aa: CASTLNSAGGTEAFF
j_gene: TRBJ1-1
abundance: -
d_gene: TRBD1
v_gene: TRBV19

CDR3nt: TGTGCCAGCAGTTCCTTAGCGGGTGGCTCCTACAATGAGCAGTTCTTC
CDR3aa: CASSSLAGGSYNEQFF
j_gene: TRBJ2-1
abundance: many
d_gene: TRBD2
v_gene: TRBV6-2/TRBV6-3